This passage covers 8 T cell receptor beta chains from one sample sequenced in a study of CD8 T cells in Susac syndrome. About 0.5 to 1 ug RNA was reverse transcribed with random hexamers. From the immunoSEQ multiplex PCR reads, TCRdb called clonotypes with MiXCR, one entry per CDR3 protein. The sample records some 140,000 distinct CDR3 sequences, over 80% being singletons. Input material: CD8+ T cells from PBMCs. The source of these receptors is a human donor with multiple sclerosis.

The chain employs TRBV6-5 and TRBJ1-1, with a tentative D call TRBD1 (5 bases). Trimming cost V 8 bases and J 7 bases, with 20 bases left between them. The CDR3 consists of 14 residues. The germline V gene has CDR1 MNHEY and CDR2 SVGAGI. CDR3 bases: TGTGCCAGCTACTCTCCTAAGTGGGGCGTTGAAGCTTTCTTT. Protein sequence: CASYSPKWGVEAFF.

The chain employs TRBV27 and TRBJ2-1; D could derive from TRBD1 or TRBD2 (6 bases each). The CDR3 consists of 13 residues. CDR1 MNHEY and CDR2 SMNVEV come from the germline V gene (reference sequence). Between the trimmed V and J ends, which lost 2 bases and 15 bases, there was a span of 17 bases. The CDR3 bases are TGTGCCAGCAGTTTAGGCGGGACACTTAGTCCGTTCTTC. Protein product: CASSLGGTLSPFF.

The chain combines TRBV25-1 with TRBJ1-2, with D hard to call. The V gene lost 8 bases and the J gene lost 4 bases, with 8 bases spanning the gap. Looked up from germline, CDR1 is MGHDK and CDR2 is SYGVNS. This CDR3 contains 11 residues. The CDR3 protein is CASRGSYGYTF. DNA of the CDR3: TGTGCCAGCCGGGGTAGCTATGGCTACACCTTC.

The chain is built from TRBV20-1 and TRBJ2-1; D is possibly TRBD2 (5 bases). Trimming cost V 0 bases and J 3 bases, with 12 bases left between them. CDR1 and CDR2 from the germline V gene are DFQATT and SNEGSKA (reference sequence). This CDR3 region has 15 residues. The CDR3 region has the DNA TGCAGTGCTAGAGATCTTGGCGGGCGCTACAATGAGCAGTTCTTC. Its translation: CSARDLGGRYNEQFF.

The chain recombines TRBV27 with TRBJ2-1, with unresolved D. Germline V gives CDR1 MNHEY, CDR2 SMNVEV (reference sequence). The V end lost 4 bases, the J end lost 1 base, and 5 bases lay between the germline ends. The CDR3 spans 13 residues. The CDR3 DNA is TGTGCCAGCAGTTCCCTGTCCTACAATGAGCAGTTCTTC. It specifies CASSSLSYNEQFF.

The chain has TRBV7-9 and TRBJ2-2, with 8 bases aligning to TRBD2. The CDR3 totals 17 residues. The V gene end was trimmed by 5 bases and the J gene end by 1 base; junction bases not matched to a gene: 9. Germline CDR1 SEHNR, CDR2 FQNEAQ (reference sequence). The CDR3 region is CASSLLERELNTGELFF. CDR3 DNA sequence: TGTGCCAGCAGCCTGCTAGAGCGGGAGCTGAACACCGGGGAGCTGTTTTTT.

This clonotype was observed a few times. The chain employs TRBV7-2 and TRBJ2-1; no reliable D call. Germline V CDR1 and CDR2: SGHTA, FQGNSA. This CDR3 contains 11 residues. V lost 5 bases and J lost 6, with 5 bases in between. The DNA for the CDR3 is TGTGCCAGCAGCCCTAGCAATGAGCAGTTCTTC. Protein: CASSPSNEQFF.

The CDR3 loop is CASSFVGGSSTDTQYF. DNA for the CDR3: TGTGCCAGCAGTTTTGTTGGGGGATCTAGCACAGATACGCAGTATTTT. The chain combines TRBV6-5 with TRBJ2-3; the D gene could be TRBD1 or TRBD2 (5 bases each). The V gene lost 4 bases and the J gene lost 0 bases, with 14 bases spanning the gap. CDR1 and CDR2 from the germline V gene are MNHEY and SVGAGI. CDR3 size: 16 residues.